This T cell receptor beta chain was found in a study of T cell changes during pregnancy in multiple sclerosis (dated by TCRdb to the late 2010s). Some background on the complete study: In women with multiple sclerosis, the researchers looked at how the T cell repertoire shifted as pregnancy progressed.

The library was made by the immunoSEQ multiplex PCR assay. TCRdb obtained this table from immuneACCESS and retained in-frame rearrangements with V and J assigned. These tables miss some clones; where compared with another copy, unresolved V genes account for less than half of the shortfall, and the remainder is unexplained. This sample holds tens of thousands of clones; 90% to 95% were observed only once. Together, the top ten hold about 3% of the sample. V is cut by 5 bases and J by 2 bases, and the space between the germline ends is 12 bases. The CDR3 has 14 amino acids, counting the end cysteine and phenylalanine. The retained sequence is limited to the CDR3, 42 bases, with the frame set at the first base. The germline V gene yields SGHAT for CDR1 and FQNNGV for CDR2. A remark on this clone: Its antigen is not yet known. Within one base of it there is no much larger clone, and no base qualities were kept.

This TCR derives from a female donor with multiple sclerosis, enrolled in a pregnancy study. The receptor chain draws on TRBV11-2 and TRBJ1-1, with no confidently assigned D gene. Source: CD8+ T cells from peripheral blood mononuclear cells, taken in the second trimester of pregnancy. The CDR3 reads as follows: CASSQTTPNTEAFF. The base sequence is TGTGCCAGCAGCCAAACGACACCTAACACTGAAGCTTTCTTT.